Listed here are 20 T cell receptor beta chains from one sample, sequenced in a study of type 1 and type 2 diabetes patients (dated by TCRdb to between 2015 and 2016). The instrument was an Illumina MiSeq. Genomic DNA from sorted T cell subsets served as template for TCRbeta CDR3 amplification. The TCRbeta CDR3 region was amplified by multiplex PCR with 30 forward and 13 reverse primers. Using fastp trimming at Q25 and MiXCR clonotype assembly, TCRdb reanalyzed the public sequencing data and kept in-frame beta chains. Every CDR3 protein is listed once, alongside the most common genes and DNA of its rows. Here the sample has 250,000 or so distinct CDR3 sequences; 45% to 60% occur a single time. The leading ten clones occupy approximately 15% of the sample. Sequences were obtained from peripheral blood mononuclear cells (PBMCs). All receptors derive from a man younger than 35 with type 2 diabetes.

This clonotype was seen a single time. The chain couples TRBV5-1 to TRBJ2-7, with TRBD1 matching over 10 bases. The CDR3 sequence is 16 residues long. CDR1 and CDR2 (germline): SGHRS, YFSETQ. J gave up 4 bases and V 0 bases, and 7 bases lay outside the gene matches. This CDR3 reads CASSLASPGQGYEQYF. In DNA, the CDR3 is TGCGCCAGCAGCTTGGCCTCCCCGGGACAGGGGTACGAGCAGTACTTC.

The gene calls are TRBV19 and TRBJ2-1; D unresolved. This CDR3 has 15 amino acids. In germline, CDR1 is LNHDA, CDR2 SQIVND (reference sequence). V was clipped by 3 bases and J by 0 bases, with 9 bases between them. Here the CDR3 reads CASSIGDYSYNEQFF. The CDR3 bases are TGTGCCAGTAGTATTGGGGATTACTCCTACAATGAGCAGTTCTTC.

This clonotype came up many times. The CDR3 loop reads CASSISTEAFF. The CDR3 DNA sequence: TGTGCCAGCAGTATAAGCACTGAAGCTTTCTTT. The V call is TRBV25-1, the J call TRBJ1-1; D is ambiguous. The CDR3 has 11 amino acids. Germline V gene data show CDR1 as MGHDK and CDR2 as SYGVNS. Trimming left V 5 bases short and J 4 bases short, with 5 bases between.

This clonotype was counted a few times. The CDR3, as DNA: TGCAGTGCTCCAGGGGAGGAGACTGAAGCTTTCTTT. This sequence encodes CSAPGEETEAFF. V gene TRBV20-1 combines with J gene TRBJ1-1; a possible D gene is TRBD1 (6 bases). The V gene's germline CDR1 is DFQATT and CDR2 SNEGSKA (reference sequence). The CDR3 is 12 residues long. Trimming pared 5 bases from V and 5 bases from J, leaving 12 bases between.

This clonotype was observed a handful of times. V usage is TRBV19 and J usage is TRBJ1-1; D is uncertain. The ends were cut back, 4 bases at V and 4 bases at J, with 10 bases in the middle. The CDR3 is 13 residues long. The germline V gene encodes CDR1 LNHDA and CDR2 SQIVND (reference sequence). The CDR3 coding sequence is TGTGCCAGTAGTAGGGCCACCGGCACTGAAGCTTTCTTT. Amino acids: CASSRATGTEAFF. Full variable domain (rest looked up from reference TRBV19 and TRBJ1-1): DGGITQSPKYLFRKEGQNVTLSCEQNLNHDAMYWYRQDPGQGLRLIYYSQIVNDFQKGDIAEGYSVSREKKESFPLTVTSAQKNPTAFYLCASSRATGTEAFFGQGTRLTVV.

The chain has TRBV15 and TRBJ2-7; 7 nucleotides align to TRBD2. CDR3 size: 13 residues. After removal of 5 bases from V and 8 bases from J, the junction contained 9 bases not matched to a gene. CDR1 and CDR2 from the germline V gene are LNHNV and YYDKDF (reference sequence). CDR3 nucleotides: TGTGCCACCAGCTCTGGACGAGCGGGGAAGCAGTACTTC. This encodes CATSSGRAGKQYF. The full variable domain, rest sourced from reference TRBV15 and TRBJ2-7, is DAMVIQNPRYQVTQFGKPVTLSCSQTLNHNVMYWYQQKSSQAPKLLFHYYDKDFNNEADTPDNFQSRRPNTSFCFLDIRSPGLGDTAMYLCATSSGRAGKQYFGPGTRLTVT.

The V and J genes are TRBV6-6 and TRBJ2-7; 8 bases align to TRBD1. The junction had 4 bases not matched to a gene; V was cut back by 6 bases and J by 0 bases. The length of the CDR3 is 14 residues. Germline CDR1 reads MNHNY; CDR2 reads SVGAGI (reference sequence). This CDR3 is CASRSTGGSYEQYF. DNA for the CDR3: TGTGCCAGCAGGAGCACAGGGGGCTCCTACGAGCAGTACTTC.

This clonotype was picked up a small number of times. The chain links TRBV19 to TRBJ1-4; no firm D call. The CDR3 is made up of 14 amino acids. CDR1 LNHDA and CDR2 SQIVND come from the germline V gene (reference sequence). The V end was cut by 7 bases, the J end by 5 bases, with 14 bases between. DNA for the CDR3: TGTGCCAGTACGGGGAACGGCCCAAATGAAAAACTGTTTTTT. This translates into CASTGNGPNEKLFF.

The rearrangement joins TRBV7-9 to TRBJ2-7; 7 bases are shared with TRBD1. This CDR3 comprises 14 residues. Germline lookup yields CDR1 SEHNR and CDR2 FQNEAQ (reference sequence). V was clipped by 5 bases and J by 3 bases; unmatched bases: 7. The CDR3 reads CASSLGTAFYEQYF. As DNA, the CDR3 is TGTGCCAGCAGCCTCGGGACAGCTTTCTACGAGCAGTACTTC.

V gene TRBV18 combines with J gene TRBJ2-7; 10 bases line up with TRBD1. J was trimmed by 2 bases and V by 6 bases; bases with no gene match: 10. Germline CDR1 is KGHSH and CDR2 is LQKENI. The CDR3 contains 16 residues. DNA of the CDR3: TGTGCCAGCTCCCGGACCGCCGGGACAGGGGCCTACGAGCAGTACTTC. Protein sequence: CASSRTAGTGAYEQYF.

The rearrangement joins TRBV19 to TRBJ2-4; no firm D call. The CDR3 sequence is 13 residues long. Germline CDR1 reads LNHDA; CDR2 reads SQIVND (reference sequence). V was shortened by 7 bases and J by 0 bases, with 7 bases between the two germline ends. CDR3 residues: CASNPGAKNIQYF. CDR3 DNA sequence: TGTGCCAGTAATCCGGGAGCCAAAAACATTCAGTACTTC.

J is TRBJ2-7 and V is TRBV19; possible D gene TRBD1, 5 bases. The CDR3 has 15 residues. V was pared by 1 base and J by 2 bases, with 12 bases between. The germline gives CDR1 LNHDA, CDR2 SQIVND (reference sequence). The DNA of the CDR3 is TGTGCCAGTAGTATAGCTGGGGCCGAAACCTACGAGCAGTACTTC. Translated: CASSIAGAETYEQYF.

The V gene is TRBV5-1, the J gene TRBJ2-7, with a possible D match to TRBD2 (6 bases). V shed 0 bases and J shed 4 bases, with 14 bases lying between them. This CDR3 contains 15 residues. Per the germline V gene, CDR1 is SGHRS and CDR2 is YFSETQ. The chain's CDR3 is CASSLGWEDGYEQYF. The CDR3 DNA is TGCGCCAGCAGCTTGGGGTGGGAGGACGGATACGAGCAGTACTTC.

This clonotype turned up a few times. This chain uses TRBV27 with TRBJ1-2; D is unresolved. Germline lookup yields CDR1 MNHEY and CDR2 SMNVEV (reference sequence). V gave up 5 bases and J gave up 9 bases, with 16 bases separating them. This CDR3 has 13 residues. CDR3 residues: CASSPLLVESYTF. DNA for the CDR3: TGTGCCAGCAGTCCCTTATTGGTCGAAAGCTACACCTTC.

The V call is TRBV9, the J call TRBJ2-6; D is ambiguous. Looked up from germline, CDR1 is SGDLS and CDR2 is YYNGEE. The germline V and J ends were trimmed by 0 bases and 2 bases, with 12 bases remaining between them. CDR3 size: 17 residues. The DNA of the CDR3 is TGTGCCAGCAGCGTAGGTCCAGGAACGCCTGGGGCCAACGTCCTGACTTTC. Its protein product is CASSVGPGTPGANVLTF.

Note on this clonotype: One end of the junction varies from germline; a read error may be responsible. The chain couples TRBV7-2 to TRBJ1-1, with D unresolved. Germline-derived CDR1 and CDR2 are SGHTA and FQGNSA. This CDR3 comprises 12 residues. The CDR3 DNA reads TGTGCCAACAGCTCCACGGGCACTGAAGCTTTCTTT. Its translation is CANSSTGTEAFF. Full variable domain (missing parts from reference TRBV7-2 and TRBJ1-1): GAGVSQSPSNKVTEKGKDVELRCDPISGHTALYWYRQSLGQGLEFLIYFQGNSAPDKSGLPSDRFSAERTGGSVSTLTIQRTQQEDSAVYLCANSSTGTEAFFGQGTRLTVV.

The chain is built from TRBV7-2 and TRBJ2-3; D is undetermined. The germline V gene has CDR1 SGHTA and CDR2 FQGNSA. The CDR3 extends over 13 amino acids. Trimming took 2 bases from V and 1 from J, leaving 4 bases between them. The CDR3 is CASSLTGTDTQYF. CDR3 bases: TGTGCCAGCAGCTTAACGGGCACAGATACGCAGTATTTT.

This clonotype has ten or more counts. The chain's CDR3 is CATNVQGLAETQYF. CDR3 nucleotide sequence: TGTGCCACCAACGTACAGGGTTTAGCAGAGACCCAGTACTTC. This chain connects TRBV10-3 to TRBJ2-5; a possible D gene is TRBD1 (6 bases). With 10 bases removed from V and 4 bases from J, the gap between germline ends came to 19 bases. The CDR3 contains 14 residues. Germline V gives CDR1 ENHRY, CDR2 SYGVKD.

The J gene is TRBJ2-3, the V gene TRBV25-1, with D possibly being TRBD2 (5 bases). This CDR3 has 13 amino acids. The V end lost 5 bases, the J end lost 2 bases, and 8 bases lay between the germline ends. The V gene's germline CDR1 is MGHDK and CDR2 SYGVNS. The CDR3 DNA reads TGTGCCAGCAGTAGAGACTACACAGATACGCAGTATTTT. It encodes CASSRDYTDTQYF.

The chain has TRBV2 and TRBJ2-5; 7 nucleotides match TRBD1. V shed 8 bases and J 8 bases; nucleotides not matched to a gene: 26. Germline CDR1 reads SNHLY; CDR2 reads FYNNEI. This CDR3 spans 18 amino acids. The CDR3 region is CASLSRTGRRERMTTQYF. The CDR3 DNA reads TGTGCCAGCTTGAGCCGGACAGGCCGCCGGGAACGGATGACAACCCAGTACTTC.